This T cell receptor beta chain was sequenced in a study of CD8 T cells in Susac syndrome (dated by TCRdb to about 2019). Some background on the complete study: Repertoire sequencing was used to test whether CD8+ T cell activation and differentiation in Susac syndrome was antigen driven. What the research found in general, with its limitations: The number of individuals in the TCR sequencing and HLA analysis was recognized as being relatively small.

Peripheral blood CD8+ and CD4+ T cells from healthy donors, Susac syndrome patients and multiple sclerosis patients were profiled using high-throughput TCR beta sequencing. Multiple sclerosis controls were treatment-naive patients with stable or active relapsing-remitting disease fulfilling revised McDonald criteria. Bulk CD8+ and CD4+ T cells were purified by magnetic negative isolation, while CD8+ TEMRA cells were enriched using FACS. Blood was collected in EDTA tubes and processed within 24 hours, with PBMCs isolated through density gradient centrifugation. PBMCs intended for TCR sequencing were cryopreserved in liquid nitrogen and thawed later in a water bath at 37 degrees C. Purity of sorted or isolated CD4+, CD8+ and CD8+ TEMRA cells was at least 90%. For this clonotype: The specificity of this receptor is unknown. Per-base quality was not reported, and no clone a single base away is much larger than it.

RNA was extracted using the RNeasy kit, and 0.5 to 1 microgram was reverse transcribed with random hexamers. TCR beta CDR3 regions were amplified with the immunoSEQ multiplex PCR assay covering 54 Vbeta and 13 Jbeta segments. PCR amplification bias was corrected using a synthetic template baseline for primer optimization and computational correction. In the paper's pipeline: Reads were annotated to V, D and J genes per IMGT and analyzed with immunoSEQ Analyzer, keeping only productive sequences. Clonality was computed as one minus Shannon entropy normalized by log2 of the number of productive unique sequences. Public and private clones were assessed among the 100 most prevalent clones of each patient and control. Susac-specific clones were defined as absent from healthy and MS cohorts, 1052 published viral clones and other ImmuneACCESS disease sequences. TCRdb's own reprocessing of the public reads used fastp at Q25 and MiXCR and kept productive beta chains. When rows share a CDR3 protein, they turn into one entry using the most common DNA and genes. These V and J calls are TCRdb output, not the study's own analysis. The sample yields a few hundred thousand distinct CDR3 sequences; about 90% were counted once. The ten most abundant clones make up about 0.07% of the sample.

This TCR was recovered from a human donor with multiple sclerosis. Specimen: CD4+ T cells from PBMCs.

The nucleotide sequence reads as follows: TGTGCCAGCAACCACAGGGGTTCTGGAAACACCATATATTTT. Protein translation: CASNHRGSGNTIYF. Recombination connected TRBV12-3 or TRBV12-4 to TRBJ1-3, with 7 central nucleotides matching TRBD1. The germline V and J ends show losses of 7 bases and 1 base respectively, and no gene match explains 4 bases of the junction. Reading from cysteine to phenylalanine, the CDR3 counts 14 amino acids. The read is trimmed to its CDR3 DNA, 42 bases read in frame from base 1.